Listed here is a single T cell receptor beta chain. This clone was seen a handful of times. Its specific antigen is unknown. Nothing much larger sits one base from this clone, and base qualities are not available. The data originate from a study of T cell responses to AZD1222 COVID-19 vaccine (dated by TCRdb to 2020 to 2023). A note on the overall study: A total of 233 trial participants underwent TCR sequencing, of whom about 200 received two doses of AZD1222 and 26 received two doses of the MenACWY control vaccine. Enrollment into the trials was organized by age into subgroups of 18-55, 56-69 and 70-plus years, and those subgroups contained roughly 160, 29 and 62 TCR-sequenced participants, respectively. Study-level results and caveats: Participants were mostly white British, with more females than males. The authors suggested clonal diversity may have been underestimated. Reportedly, close to half of the unique spike-specific TCRs recognized epitopes lying outside the regions that are mutated in the B.1.351 and B.1.1.7 variants. Conclusions about previously exposed vaccinees are limited because only five to seven AZD1222 recipients were SARS-CoV-2 seropositive at baseline. In the small 56-69-year group, the increase in depth fell short of significance, most likely because of low power. Because no day 14 peak-response samples were available, repertoires were characterized only after the peak T cell response. Vaccine-associated CD4 TCRs spanned the whole spike protein, with dominant responses in regions 160-218 and 743-854. After two AZD1222 doses, both the breadth and the depth of spike-specific TCRs were significantly higher than at day 0 and than in MenACWY recipients.

What this sample's time point label stands for: about 28 days (+/-7) after the second vaccine dose. AZD1222 recipients whose second dose came at about 4 weeks and those whose second dose came at about 12 weeks were combined into one group, since spike-specific TCR depth and breadth did not differ between the two schedules. Vaccinee samples were obtained from the UK trials COV001 and COV002, which included a single-blind randomized controlled phase 2/3 trial of AZD1222 (ChAdOx1 nCoV-19) in healthy adults. Trial participant PBMC samples were collected at day 0 and day 28 after the second dose for TCRbeta chain sequencing. V is cut back by 4 bases and J by 5 bases, with 2 bases in the junction unmatched. Based on the germline V gene, the CDR1 and CDR2 sequences are SGHTA and FQGTGA. The CDR3, cysteine through phenylalanine, is 14 amino acids long. Only the CDR3 portion is preserved as DNA: 42 bases, with reading frame beginning at the first base.

The CDR3 regions of human TCRbeta chains were subjected to immunosequencing. As for how the authors treated the data: Repertoire TCRs were matched against a reference library of SARS-CoV-2-specific TCRs generated with the MIRA antigen-specificity platform. Breadth was defined as the fraction of unique TCRs that were SARS-CoV-2-associated. Depth was defined as the fraction of total T cells that were SARS-CoV-2-associated. Each spike-specific TCR was assigned to its reactive spike region and to a CD4 or CD8 class using the MIRA data. Log10-transformed breadth and depth values were compared by one-way ANOVA with Sidak's multiple comparisons tests. TCRdb provides this immuneACCESS table in a form limited to in-frame rearrangements. Some clones are lacking; in checked studies, under half of them reflect an unresolved V gene, and why the rest are absent is not known. That table supplies the V and J calls and clone size; D and trimming were determined from the DNA. The sample yields approximately 170,000 clones; 88% were counted once. Clones ranked in the top ten supply around a tenth of the sample.

The starting material was peripheral blood, obtained 28 days after the second AZD1222 dose. This receptor chain uses TRBV7-3 and TRBJ2-1; TRBD2 agrees with 10 junctional bases. The sequence derives from an adult who received the AZD1222 COVID-19 vaccine. The DNA reads as follows: TGTGCCAGCAGCTCTAGCGGGGGAAACAATGAGCAGTTCTTC. Translated, it gives CASSSSGGNNEQFF.